A selection of T cell receptor beta chains follows, all from one sample in a study of T cell responses to AZD1222 COVID-19 vaccine. Method: immunoSEQ multiplex PCR; TCRdb's copy keeps in-frame clones and lacks some. This table holds about 94,000 clones, about 85% found once. The sample consisted of peripheral blood, taken 28 days after the second AZD1222 dose. Receptor source: an adult who received the AZD1222 COVID-19 vaccine. Both conserved end residues are part of each CDR3. The D gene is left open where the match is weak. Not every row has a clone size; where given, it reads once, few, many or a size class.

d_call	v_call	j_call	clone_size	cdr3_aa	cdr3_nt
.	TRBV9	TRBJ1-3	once	CASSVEGLNTIYF	TGTGCCAGCAGCGTAGAAGGGTTGAACACCATATATTTT
.	TRBV5-1	TRBJ2-5	.	CASSLTPGEQETQYF	TGCGCCAGCAGCTTAACCCCAGGGGAACAAGAGACCCAGTACTTC
.	TRBV28	TRBJ2-2	once	CATRRRGATGELFF	TGTGCCACCCGGAGGAGGGGTGCCACCGGGGAGCTGTTTTTT
.	TRBV3-1/TRBV3-2	TRBJ2-7	.	CASSPQGYEQYF	TGTGCCAGCAGCCCACAAGGGTACGAGCAGTACTTC
.	TRBV3-1/TRBV3-2	TRBJ1-1	.	CASSRDTGFTEAFF	TGTGCCAGCAGTCGAGATACAGGGTTCACTGAAGCTTTCTTT
TRBD1	TRBV9	TRBJ2-5	.	CASSAARGRETQYF	TGTGCCAGCAGCGCAGCGAGGGGGCGGGAGACCCAGTACTTC
.	TRBV27	TRBJ1-5	many	CASSTRRGQPQHF	TGTGCCAGCAGCACAAGAAGGGGTCAGCCCCAGCATTTT
.	TRBV25-1	TRBJ1-2	.	CASSGYGYTF	TGTGCCAGCAGTGGGTATGGCTACACCTTC
.	TRBV7-2	TRBJ1-2	once	CASSPSNYGYTF	TGTGCCAGCTCTCCTTCTAACTATGGCTACACCTTC
.	TRBV19	TRBJ1-2	.	CASSINQQVYSNIYGYTF	TGTGCCAGTAGTATCAACCAACAGGTTTATAGTAATATCTATGGCTACACCTTC
TRBD1	TRBV19	TRBJ2-5	.	CASSRTGQETQYF	TGTGCCAGTAGTCGGACAGGACAAGAGACCCAGTACTTC
.	TRBV7-9	TRBJ1-1	.	CASSTDMDTEAFF	TGTGCCAGCAGCACCGACATGGACACTGAAGCTTTCTTT
.	TRBV4-3	TRBJ2-1	once	CASSLKSSYNEQFF	TGCGCCAGCAGCCTGAAGAGCTCCTACAATGAGCAGTTCTTC
TRBD2	TRBV5-1	TRBJ2-7	.	CASSLAAGGLDEQYF	TGCGCCAGCAGCTTGGCCGCGGGAGGGCTGGACGAGCAGTACTTC
.	TRBV7-3	TRBJ2-1	.	CASSLRAGHDNEQFF	TGTGCCAGCAGCTTAAGGGCAGGCCACGACAATGAGCAGTTCTTC
.	TRBV27	TRBJ2-2	.	CASSLFLPSVVTDNTGELFF	TGTGCCAGCAGTTTATTTCTTCCCTCCGTCGTGACGGATAACACCGGGGAGCTGTTTTTT
TRBD2	TRBV30	TRBJ2-7	few	CAPGGSLGSGGPYEQYF	TGTGCTCCTGGAGGTTCCCTTGGTAGCGGGGGACCCTACGAGCAGTACTTC
TRBD1	TRBV7-9	TRBJ1-2	.	CASSLGDRGYGYTF	TGTGCCAGCAGCTTAGGGGACAGGGGATATGGCTACACCTTC
.	TRBV6-5	TRBJ1-5	.	CASSFSNNQPQHF	TGTGCCAGCTCGTTTTCCAATAATCAGCCCCAGCATTTT
.	TRBV9	TRBJ2-3	.	CASSVEMAATQYF	TGTGCCAGCAGCGTAGAGATGGCGGCAACGCAGTATTTT
TRBD2	TRBV7-2	TRBJ2-3	.	CASSYLAGSTDTQYF	TGTGCCAGCAGCTACCTAGCGGGGAGCACAGATACGCAGTATTTT
.	TRBV10-3	TRBJ2-1	.	CAITATGAGGNEQFF	TGTGCCATCACCGCGACGGGGGCAGGGGGCAATGAGCAGTTCTTC
.	TRBV27	TRBJ2-1	once	CASSPLGWNNEQFF	TGTGCCAGCAGCCCGTTAGGGTGGAACAATGAGCAGTTCTTC
.	TRBV5-6	TRBJ2-2	few	CASRRDGPTGELFF	TGTGCCAGCCGACGGGACGGCCCCACCGGGGAGCTGTTTTTT
TRBD1	TRBV28	TRBJ1-6	once	CASSLTGVGSPLHF	TGTGCCAGCAGCCTTACAGGGGTTGGTTCACCCCTCCACTTT
.	TRBV3-1/TRBV3-2	TRBJ2-7	.	CASSQVGPSIEQYF	TGTGCCAGCAGCCAAGTGGGCCCATCGATCGAGCAGTACTTC
TRBD1	TRBV2	TRBJ1-4	once	CATGDRQAATNEKLFF	TGTGCCACCGGGGACAGACAAGCTGCAACTAATGAAAAACTGTTTTTT
TRBD1	TRBV27	TRBJ1-2	.	CASRRQGAYGYTF	TGTGCCAGCAGGAGACAGGGGGCTTATGGCTACACCTTC
TRBD2	TRBV11-3	TRBJ2-1	.	CASSLGTSGTNEQFF	TGTGCCAGCAGCTTAGGTACTAGCGGGACCAATGAGCAGTTCTTC
.	TRBV6-4	TRBJ2-2	few	CASSVDINVAGELFF	TGTGCCAGCAGTGTTGATATTAATGTCGCCGGGGAGCTGTTTTTT
.	TRBV4-1	TRBJ1-2	.	CASSPRAETNYGYTF	TGCGCCAGCAGCCCTCGGGCGGAGACTAACTATGGCTACACCTTC
.	TRBV5-6	TRBJ2-3	.	CASSLGSGSLGQYF	TGTGCCAGCAGCTTGGGGTCAGGGTCCCTGGGGCAGTATTTT
.	TRBV11-2	TRBJ2-5	.	CASSLVLAETQYF	TGTGCCAGCAGCTTAGTGCTAGCAGAGACCCAGTACTTC
.	TRBV3-1/TRBV3-2	TRBJ1-6	.	CASSRGGNSPLHF	TGTGCCAGCAGCCGGGGGGGAAATTCACCCCTCCACTTT
TRBD1	TRBV7-9	TRBJ1-1	.	CASSLFRGPRDTEAFF	TGTGCCAGCAGCTTATTCAGGGGGCCAAGGGACACTGAAGCTTTCTTT
.	TRBV3-1/TRBV3-2	TRBJ1-5	.	CASSPGGNGNQPQHF	TGTGCCAGCAGCCCTGGCGGGAATGGCAATCAGCCCCAGCATTTT
TRBD1	TRBV7-8	TRBJ1-1	.	CASSLGGQLTEAFF	TGTGCCAGCAGCTTAGGGGGACAGCTCACTGAAGCTTTCTTT
.	TRBV6-5	TRBJ2-7	.	CASSPGYYEQYF	TGTGCCAGCAGTCCAGGGTACTACGAGCAGTACTTC
TRBD2	TRBV6-1	TRBJ2-1	.	CASSGPLGGRPNEQFF	TGTGCCAGCAGTGGCCCTCTGGGGGGGAGGCCGAATGAGCAGTTCTTC
.	TRBV7-2	TRBJ1-2	.	CASSLATGSVGYTF	TGTGCCAGCAGCTTAGCCACCGGCAGTGTGGGCTACACCTTC
TRBD1	TRBV5-1	TRBJ2-3	.	CASFRGQGASTDTQYF	TGCGCCAGCTTTCGGGGACAGGGGGCAAGCACAGATACGCAGTATTTT
.	TRBV28	TRBJ1-2	once	CASRNTDYYGYTF	TGTGCCAGCAGAAACACAGACTACTATGGCTACACCTTC
.	TRBV10-2	TRBJ2-7	.	CASSAGGTSYEQYF	TGCGCCAGCAGTGCCGGCGGGACTTCCTACGAGCAGTACTTC
TRBD2	TRBV7-2	TRBJ2-7	.	CASSLLLRQREGRAYEQYF	TGTGCCAGCAGCTTACTTCTAAGACAGCGGGAGGGCCGGGCCTACGAGCAGTACTTC
TRBD1	TRBV24-1	TRBJ2-1	.	CATSPTGVRNEQFF	TGTGCCACCAGTCCCACAGGGGTTAGAAATGAGCAGTTCTTC
.	TRBV30	TRBJ1-1	.	CARQQMNTEAFF	TGTGCTAGGCAGCAGATGAACACTGAAGCTTTCTTT